Listed below are T cell receptor beta chains from one sample, sequenced in a study of beta chain features in type 1 diabetes. The table came from immunoSEQ multiplex PCR; TCRdb's copy has only in-frame clones and leaves some out. The sample has around 97,000 clones; 28% are singletons. The sequenced material came from central memory CD4+ T cells from blood. All receptors come from a woman under 30 with type 1 diabetes. Both conserved end residues are part of each CDR3. Fields, in order: V gene, J gene, D gene, clone size, CDR3 protein, CDR3 DNA. A D gene is named only where the DNA matches it firmly. Not all rows give a size; the values are once, few, many and, for expanded clones, a class.

TRBV5-4,TRBJ2-3,TRBD2,.,CASSLGGTSGLSTDTQYF,TGTGCCAGCAGCTTGGGGGGGACTAGCGGTCTAAGCACAGATACGCAGTATTTT
TRBV6-5,TRBJ2-7,.,.,CASSYMAGRGYEQYF,TGTGCCAGCAGTTACATGGCGGGACGCGGCTACGAGCAGTACTTC
TRBV7-2,TRBJ2-2,.,.,CASSLEWTAGELFF,TGTGCCAGCAGCTTAGAATGGACAGCCGGGGAGCTGTTTTTT
TRBV7-3,TRBJ1-5,.,.,CASSRTSNQPQHF,TGTGCCAGCAGCCGGACATCTAATCAGCCCCAGCATTTT
TRBV28,TRBJ2-1,.,few,CATSGGARNEQFF,TGTGCCACCTCTGGGGGGGCAAGGAATGAGCAGTTCTTC
TRBV28,TRBJ2-5,TRBD1,.,CASSTYNSGTGPGTQYF,TGTGCCAGCAGTACGTACAATTCCGGGACAGGGCCGGGGACCCAGTACTTC
TRBV18,TRBJ1-1,TRBD1,.,CASSSGQGGNTEAFF,TGTGCCAGCTCATCCGGACAGGGAGGGAACACTGAAGCTTTCTTT
TRBV27,TRBJ2-5,TRBD1,.,CASSRRDRETQYF,TGTGCCAGCAGTCGCCGGGACAGAGAGACCCAGTACTTC
TRBV4-1,TRBJ2-3,TRBD2,.,CASSQLAGTTDTQYF,TGCGCCAGCAGCCAACTAGCGGGAACGACAGATACGCAGTATTTT
TRBV4-1,TRBJ1-2,.,.,CASSQEGQGMVLRGYTF,TGCGCCAGCAGCCAAGAGGGGCAGGGGATGGTTCTTCGGGGCTACACCTTC
TRBV7-2,TRBJ2-3,TRBD2,few,CASSLATSGRLADTQYF,TGTGCCAGCAGCTTAGCGACTAGCGGGAGGCTTGCAGATACGCAGTATTTT
TRBV19,TRBJ1-5,.,.,CASSRPGGNQPQHF,TGTGCCAGTTCGAGGCCCGGGGGCAATCAGCCCCAGCATTTT
TRBV5-1,TRBJ1-1,TRBD1,.,CASSPQTGENTEAFF,TGCGCCAGCAGCCCGCAGACAGGGGAGAACACTGAAGCTTTCTTT
TRBV18,TRBJ2-3,.,.,CASSPTGGTDTQYF,TGTGCCAGCTCACCCACTGGGGGGACAGATACGCAGTATTTT
TRBV11-2,TRBJ1-2,TRBD1,.,CASSALGQGYGYTF,TGTGCCAGCAGCGCATTGGGACAGGGCTATGGCTACACCTTC
TRBV29-1,TRBJ1-2,TRBD1,.,CSVERTGLGYTF,TGCAGCGTTGAAAGGACAGGTTTAGGCTACACCTTC
TRBV30,TRBJ1-5,TRBD1,.,CAWSETGDQPQHF,TGTGCCTGGAGTGAAACAGGGGATCAGCCCCAGCATTTT
TRBV30,TRBJ1-1,TRBD1,.,CAWSVLDRGDTEAFF,TGTGCCTGGAGTGTTCTCGACAGGGGAGATACTGAAGCTTTCTTT
TRBV19,TRBJ1-4,TRBD1,few,CASSSDRGSWEKLFF,TGTGCCAGTAGTTCGGACAGGGGTTCGTGGGAAAAACTGTTTTTT
TRBV18,TRBJ1-1,.,few,CASSLGSGLKNTEAFF,TGTGCCAGCTCCCTGGGATCGGGACTTAAGAACACTGAAGCTTTCTTT
TRBV5-1,TRBJ2-7,TRBD1,few,CASSSGQGAYEQYF,TGCGCCAGCAGCTCCGGACAGGGGGCGTACGAGCAGTACTTC
TRBV2,TRBJ1-3,.,few,CASSHTDNFFF,TGTGCCAGCAGTCACACGGACAACTTTTTTTTT
TRBV30,TRBJ1-5,.,.,CAWTSRGGQPQHF,TGTGCCTGGACGAGCAGGGGCGGTCAGCCCCAGCATTTT
TRBV7-8,TRBJ2-3,TRBD2,few,CASSLVSGRATDTQYF,TGTGCCAGCAGCTTAGTTTCCGGGAGGGCCACAGATACGCAGTATTTT
TRBV6-1,TRBJ2-2,.,few,CASTRTIAGELFF,TGTGCCAGCACGCGGACAATTGCCGGGGAGCTGTTTTTT
TRBV10-3,TRBJ2-1,TRBD2,few,CAIRAGGASSYNEQFF,TGTGCCATCAGGGCCGGGGGGGCGAGCTCCTACAATGAGCAGTTCTTC
TRBV27,TRBJ1-1,TRBD1,.,CASRPRGNMNTEAFF,TGTGCCAGCAGACCCAGGGGGAACATGAACACTGAAGCTTTCTTT
TRBV9,TRBJ2-2,.,.,CASSVSVNTGELFF,TGTGCCAGCAGCGTCTCGGTCAACACCGGGGAGCTGTTTTTT
TRBV11-2,TRBJ1-2,TRBD1,.,CASSLYPSTGTGMYGYTF,TGTGCCAGCAGCTTATACCCCTCCACCGGGACAGGGATGTATGGCTACACCTTC
TRBV6-5,TRBJ2-2,.,few,CASNPQGYNTGELFF,TGTGCCAGCAATCCACAGGGATATAACACCGGGGAGCTGTTTTTT
TRBV5-1,TRBJ2-7,TRBD1,.,CASSYGTGVNYEQYF,TGCGCCAGCAGCTATGGGACAGGGGTGAACTACGAGCAGTACTTC
TRBV28,TRBJ2-7,TRBD2,few,CASSLWTGGPDEQYF,TGTGCCAGCAGTTTATGGACGGGAGGGCCGGACGAGCAGTACTTC
TRBV5-6,TRBJ1-2,.,.,CASSLRGGYTF,TGTGCCAGCAGCTTGAGGGGTGGCTACACCTTC
TRBV29-1,TRBJ1-2,.,.,CSVEDRTRGGYTF,TGCAGCGTTGAAGATCGAACCAGGGGTGGCTACACCTTC
TRBV12-2,TRBJ2-1,.,.,CAGGLAGVVEQFF,TGTGCAGGCGGACTAGCGGGAGTTGTGGAGCAGTTCTTC
TRBV28,TRBJ2-4,TRBD2,.,CASSISGSAKNIQYF,TGTGCCAGCAGCATTAGCGGGAGTGCCAAAAACATTCAGTACTTC
TRBV7-9,TRBJ2-7,TRBD2,.,CASSFGTSGSYEQYF,TGTGCCAGCAGCTTCGGGACTAGCGGCTCCTACGAGCAGTACTTC
TRBV10-3,TRBJ2-5,.,many,CAISEGPAGQETQYF,TGTGCCATCAGTGAGGGTCCCGCCGGGCAAGAGACCCAGTACTTC
TRBV4-3,TRBJ2-2,.,few,CASSQDTVTGELFF,TGCGCCAGCAGCCAAGATACGGTCACCGGGGAGCTGTTTTTT
TRBV5-1,TRBJ2-1,.,few,CASSRQGGLGDEQFF,TGCGCCAGCAGCCGCCAAGGGGGTTTGGGCGATGAGCAGTTCTTC
TRBV18,TRBJ1-1,TRBD1,.,CASSPRDRGMNTEAFF,TGTGCCAGCTCACCACGGGACAGGGGTATGAACACTGAAGCTTTCTTT
TRBV6-4,TRBJ1-2,TRBD1,.,CASPRQGAPYGYTF,TGTGCCAGCCCCAGACAGGGGGCTCCCTATGGCTACACCTTC
TRBV5-4,TRBJ2-2,.,few,CASSVRANTGELFF,TGTGCCAGCAGCGTGAGGGCGAACACCGGGGAGCTGTTTTTT
TRBV9,TRBJ2-7,TRBD1,.,CASSVGGRGMYEQYF,TGTGCCAGCAGCGTAGGGGGCAGGGGGATGTACGAGCAGTACTTC